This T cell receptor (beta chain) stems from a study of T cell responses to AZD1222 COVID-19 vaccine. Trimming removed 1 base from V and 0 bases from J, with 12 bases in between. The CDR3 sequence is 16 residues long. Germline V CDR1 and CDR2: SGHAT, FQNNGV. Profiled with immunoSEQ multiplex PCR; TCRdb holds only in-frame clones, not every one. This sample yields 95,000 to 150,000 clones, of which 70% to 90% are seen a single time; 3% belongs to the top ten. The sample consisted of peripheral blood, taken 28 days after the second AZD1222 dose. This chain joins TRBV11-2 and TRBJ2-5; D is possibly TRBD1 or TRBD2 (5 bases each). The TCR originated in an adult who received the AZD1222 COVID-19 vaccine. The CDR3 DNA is TGTGCCAGCAGCTTAGGAGGATGGGGGTACCAAGAGACCCAGTACTTC. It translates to CASSLGGWGYQETQYF.